Listed below are T cell receptor beta chains from one sample, sequenced in a study of blood T cell repertoires in COVID-19. Generated by immunoSEQ multiplex PCR, the TCRdb table keeps only in-frame clones and is missing some. The table has more than 50,000 clones, 77% seen once; the top ten hold around two fifths. The source material was peripheral blood. The receptors here all came from a man aged 65 to 79 with active or convalescent COVID-19. Both conserved end residues are part of each CDR3. A D gene is named only where the DNA matches it firmly. Clone sizes are given selectively: once, few, many, or a class where the clone is expanded.

j_call clone_size d_call v_call cdr3_nt cdr3_aa
TRBJ2-3 once . TRBV6-5 TGTGCCAGCAGAGAGGGACTTATCACAGATACGCAGTATTTT CASREGLITDTQYF
TRBJ1-1 . . TRBV25-1 TGTGCCAGCAGTGAGGCGCGGATGGCTTTCTTT CASSEARMAFF
TRBJ2-5 once . TRBV12-3/TRBV12-4 TGTGCCAGCAGTTTCAGTTCAGAGACCCAGTACTTC CASSFSSETQYF
TRBJ2-7 . TRBD1 TRBV18 TGTGCCAGCTCACCGGACAGGGGGCCTAGCTCCTACGAGCAGTACTTC CASSPDRGPSSYEQYF
TRBJ2-5 once TRBD1 TRBV9 TGTGCCAGCAGCAAGACCGGGACAGACGAAGAGACCCAGTACTTC CASSKTGTDEETQYF
TRBJ2-2 . TRBD2 TRBV7-2 TGTGCCAGCAGCCCCCTGGCGGGAGAGACCGGGGAGCTGTTTTTT CASSPLAGETGELFF
TRBJ1-6 . . TRBV10-3 TGTGCCATCAGTGATCGACAGGCCAATTCACCCCTCCACTTT CAISDRQANSPLHF
TRBJ1-5 . . TRBV7-6 TGTGCCAGCAGCTTAGAGGGTAGCGGCAATCAGCCCCAGCATTTT CASSLEGSGNQPQHF
TRBJ1-1 . . TRBV11-2 TGTGCCAGCAGCTTTGGCAGGAACACTGAAGCTTTCTTT CASSFGRNTEAFF
TRBJ2-1 few . TRBV4-1 TGCGCCAGCAGCCAAGGGGCGGGAAGGGGACCCTACAATGAGCAGTTCTTC CASSQGAGRGPYNEQFF
TRBJ2-7 . TRBD1 TRBV6-5 TGTGCCAGCAGTTACGATGGACAGGCCTACGAGCAGTACTTC CASSYDGQAYEQYF
TRBJ2-1 few TRBD2 TRBV2 TGTGCCAGCCTTTGGCGGGGGGGATACAATGAGCAGTTCTTC CASLWRGGYNEQFF
TRBJ2-1 few . TRBV24-1 TGTGCCACCAGTGATTTTGGGCCAGGGGCCTACAATGAGCAGTTCTTC CATSDFGPGAYNEQFF
TRBJ2-7 . . TRBV6-5 TGTGCCGCGCGGGGAGGCAAAACCTACGAGCAGTACTTC CAARGGKTYEQYF
TRBJ2-7 . . TRBV30 TGTGCCTGGAGCCTCTGGCGGGACGAGCAGTACTTC CAWSLWRDEQYF
TRBJ1-1 . TRBD1 TRBV7-2 TGTGCCAGCAGCTTAGAGGCTCGGACAGGGGGTGAAGCTTTCTTT CASSLEARTGGEAFF
TRBJ1-2 once . TRBV23-1 TGCGCCAGCAGTCAAAACGCAAAAGAGGGGGACCCCTATGGCTACACCTTC CASSQNAKEGDPYGYTF
TRBJ1-6 . . TRBV6-6 TGTGCCAGCAGTCGAGGTGGGAGGGGCAGAGATTCACCCCTCCACTTT CASSRGGRGRDSPLHF
TRBJ2-3 . . TRBV5-4 TGTGCCAGCAGCTTCAGAGAGGGTACAGATACGCAGTATTTT CASSFREGTDTQYF
TRBJ2-7 . . TRBV5-1 TGCGCCAGCAGCTCAGTAGGAGGGCTGGGCGAGCAGTACTTC CASSSVGGLGEQYF
TRBJ1-2 few TRBD1 TRBV6-2/TRBV6-3 TGTGCCAGCAGCGGGGTCACAGGGGGCTATTTCAACTATGGCTACACCTTC CASSGVTGGYFNYGYTF
TRBJ1-1 . . TRBV7-9 TGTGCCAGCAGCCAACTACCGACGATGGTTGCGAGGGAAGCTTTCTTT CASSQLPTMVAREAFF
TRBJ2-7 . TRBD1 TRBV10-3 TGTGCCATCAGTGACACAGGGGCGGGTGACTCCTACGAGCAGTACTTC CAISDTGAGDSYEQYF
TRBJ2-2 . . TRBV6-2/TRBV6-3 TGTGCCAGCAGTCCCTGGGGAGCAACCGGGGAGCTGTTTTTT CASSPWGATGELFF
TRBJ1-6 . . TRBV7-3 TGTGCCAGCAGCTTACAGGCTCGGTCCTATAATTCACCCCTCCACTTT CASSLQARSYNSPLHF
TRBJ1-3 . TRBD1 TRBV24-1 TGTGCCACCAGTGATTCGACTGGACAGGCTGGAAACACCATATATTTT CATSDSTGQAGNTIYF
TRBJ2-2 once TRBD1 TRBV12-5 TGTGCTAGTGGTTTGGTTACAGGGGCCACCGGGGAGCTGTTTTTT CASGLVTGATGELFF
TRBJ1-3 few . TRBV19 TGTGCCAGTAGTGCGTTGAGGACAGCTGGAAACACCATATATTTT CASSALRTAGNTIYF
TRBJ1-4 few . TRBV7-6 TGTGCCAGCAGCTTACCCCAGGGTCCGGATGAAAAACTGTTTTTT CASSLPQGPDEKLFF
TRBJ1-5 . . TRBV16 TGTGCCAGCAGCCAATCGAGCGGCAATCAGCCCCAGCATTTT CASSQSSGNQPQHF
TRBJ2-1 . . TRBV6-4 TGTGCCAGCAGTGACTTGGGGGGGGCCTCCTACAATGAGCAGTTCTTC CASSDLGGASYNEQFF
TRBJ2-3 . TRBD2 TRBV2 TGTGCCAGCAGTGTGGGGGGGGATACGCAGTATTTT CASSVGGDTQYF